This is a list of T cell receptor beta chains from one sample in a study of T cell responses to AZD1222 COVID-19 vaccine. Produced via immunoSEQ multiplex PCR; TCRdb's table is partial and in-frame only. The sample has roughly 96,000 clones, roughly 90% seen once. The input for sequencing was peripheral blood, taken 28 days after the second AZD1222 dose. The source of these receptors is an adult who received the AZD1222 COVID-19 vaccine. The CDR3 runs from the conserved cysteine through the conserved F or W.

J,V,CDR3
TRBJ1-2,TRBV15,CATSLGTNYGYTF
TRBJ1-2,TRBV19,CASSLFNYGYTF
TRBJ1-3,TRBV5-1,CASSLGQVSGNTIYF
TRBJ1-2,TRBV7-9,CATAGGGYTF
TRBJ1-1,TRBV18,CASSQQLGLNTEAFF
TRBJ2-2,TRBV24-1,CATSERGLAGNTGELFF
TRBJ1-4,TRBV6-5,CASNTGFYEKLFF
TRBJ2-1,TRBV5-4,CASSLAGGRSNEQFF
TRBJ1-6,TRBV6-5,CASSLDRDSPLHF
TRBJ1-6,TRBV10-3,CAIRDRGPNYNSPLHF
TRBJ2-3,TRBV5-1,CASSLDGTSTDTQYF
TRBJ1-5,TRBV2,CASSEAGTPGRPQHF
TRBJ2-1,TRBV5-4,CASSPSGRWGDEQFF
TRBJ2-7,TRBV30,CAWSRMAAYEQYF
TRBJ1-2,TRBV15,CATSRDLQWGGSSYGYTF
TRBJ2-1,TRBV29-1,CSVAGTSTSYNEQFF
TRBJ2-4,TRBV27,CASSPLGEKGKNIQYF
TRBJ1-5,TRBV18,CASSYRNQPQHF
TRBJ1-2,TRBV5-6,CASSSASNYGYTF
TRBJ1-1,TRBV4-1,CASSPTGRGISEAFF
TRBJ1-5,TRBV20-1,CSASVGRGANGQPQHF
TRBJ2-7,TRBV2,CASNPGATYEQYF
TRBJ2-7,TRBV27,CASSPGQAYEQYF
TRBJ1-5,TRBV19,CASSIGPRGNQPQHF
TRBJ1-5,TRBV5-6,CASSCNRTGSAFRNQPQHF
TRBJ1-6,TRBV19,CASSIRADLNSPLHF
TRBJ1-4,TRBV19,CASSTPWVGGQHNEKLFF
TRBJ2-7,TRBV11-3,CASSLWGQGVREQYF
TRBJ2-7,TRBV12-3/TRBV12-4,CASSWDFYEQYF
TRBJ2-5,TRBV2,CASSPGTSGGVAQYF
TRBJ1-1,TRBV29-1,CSACWEEAFF
TRBJ2-7,TRBV6-6,CASSSRSEQYF
TRBJ1-2,TRBV5-6,CASSLAWDRGRGSYGYTF
TRBJ2-2,TRBV5-6,CASSYVAGGGTGELFF
TRBJ2-1,TRBV7-6,CASSASGAYNEQFF
TRBJ1-3,TRBV29-1,CSVDGSSHSGNTIYF
TRBJ1-6,TRBV30,CAWSPLETLSLNSPLHF
TRBJ2-7,TRBV9,CASSVVPSGDEQYF
TRBJ2-3,TRBV13,CASSLATSGGTDTQYF
TRBJ2-2,TRBV10-2,CASSDLHQGNTGELFF
TRBJ2-3,TRBV11-1,CASRRLAGGTGDTQYF
TRBJ1-5,TRBV6-5,CASKTGQGNYQPQHF
TRBJ2-7,TRBV6-6,CASSYPSAGASYEQYF
TRBJ1-4,TRBV4-2,CASSQEKNEKLFF
TRBJ1-1,TRBV5-6,CASTGREQMSTEAFF
TRBJ2-5,TRBV2,CASSASETQYF
TRBJ1-5,TRBV4-1,CASSQDHRQGRQPQHF
TRBJ1-4,TRBV6-2/TRBV6-3,CASSYSTNPRSDKLFF
TRBJ2-7,TRBV29-1,CSVVLEVAYEQYF
TRBJ2-1,TRBV5-6,CASSLVDGNEQFF
TRBJ1-2,TRBV7-3,CASSLNKLSNYGYTF
TRBJ2-4,TRBV23-1,CASSHSTGSVAKNIQYF
TRBJ2-2,TRBV5-1,CASSLDPRGFGASTGELFF
TRBJ1-6,TRBV5-1,CASSLSGGGNSPLHF
TRBJ2-1,TRBV11-2,CASSPLLAASYNEQFF